This TCR beta chain was sequenced during a study of blood T cell repertoires in COVID-19. The overall study: The samples span acute and convalescent COVID-19 from the United States, Italy and Spain. PBMCs, B-cell-depleted T cells, or T cells were the source of the cDNA or gDNA that made up the material.

The V end was cut by 5 bases, the J end by 6 bases, with 14 bases between. This CDR3 is 13 amino acids long. As processed by the authors: It was from reference gene primer amplification that nucleated cell counts were estimated. Clones were read by immunoSEQ multiplex PCR, and TCRdb kept only the in-frame ones, dropping some. For V, J and clone size, that table is used; D and trimming come from the DNA. The sample yields over 60,000 clones, about four fifths seen once. The J gene is TRBJ2-7, the V gene TRBV12-3 or TRBV12-4; possibly TRBD2 for D (7 bases). Sequenced input: peripheral blood. The clonotype originates from a human donor in a cohort sampled during active COVID-19. CDR3 nucleotides: TGTGCCAGCAGTCGGGGAGGGGGTGGCGAGCAGTACTTC. Encoded protein: CASSRGGGGEQYF.